The entry below describes one T cell receptor (beta chain). Assay: immunoSEQ multiplex PCR; the TCRdb copy retains only in-frame clones and omits some. The sample shows about 60,000 clones, about 87% of them seen only once. This sample was included in a study of technical replicates of blood from several donors. The CDR3 has 13 amino acids. V lost 6 bases to trimming and J lost 2 bases; unmatched junction nucleotides: 3. CDR1 is LGHNA, CDR2 YNFKEQ, per germline. The J gene is TRBJ2-5, the V gene TRBV4-2, with 7 positions matching TRBD1. The source material was PBMCs. This receptor was obtained from a human donor in good health. Some clones in this sample may be carry-over from other donors' samples. The CDR3: CASSTGVQETQYF. CDR3 DNA: TGTGCCAGCAGTACAGGGGTACAAGAGACCCAGTACTTC.